Listed below are T cell receptor beta chains from one sample, sequenced in a study of cytomegalovirus exposure and HLA in healthy donors. Libraries were prepared by immunoSEQ multiplex PCR; TCRdb keeps only in-frame clonotypes and omits some of them. The repertoire includes nearly 95,000 clones, roughly 79% of them detected once, and about 4% sits in the top ten. The sample taken for sequencing was PBMCs. The source of these receptors is a woman aged 40-49 years in good health and CMV-seronegative. Each CDR3 is given with its conserved first and last residue. Fields, in order: V gene, J gene, D gene, clone size, CDR3 DNA, CDR3 protein. The D gene is left open where the match is weak. Expanded clones get a size class; other rows say once, few or many, or leave the size out.

>TRBV6-5|TRBJ2-3|-|-
TGTGCCAGCAGTTATTTAGCCCAAGAGGATACGCAGTATTTT
CASSYLAQEDTQYF
>TRBV5-1|TRBJ2-3|TRBD2|-
TGCGCCAGCAGCTTGGGAGCTAGCGGGGGGACTTTAGATACGCAGTATTTT
CASSLGASGGTLDTQYF
>TRBV19|TRBJ1-1|TRBD1|few
TGTGCCAGTAGTTCCTGGGACAGGGGAGTATGGACTGAAGCTTTCTTT
CASSSWDRGVWTEAFF
>TRBV15|TRBJ1-3|-|-
TGTGCCACCGCTACCGACAGCTACTCTGGAAACACCATATATTTT
CATATDSYSGNTIYF
>TRBV7-2|TRBJ1-2|-|once
TGTGCCAGCAGCAAAGACAGCTATGGCTACACCTTC
CASSKDSYGYTF
>TRBV19|TRBJ1-1|TRBD1|-
TGTGCCAGTACCACTGACAGGGATGACACTGAAGCTTTCTTT
CASTTDRDDTEAFF
>TRBV18|TRBJ1-2|-|-
TGTGCCAGCTCACCACGGCAGGAGGGAGGTGGCTACACCTTC
CASSPRQEGGGYTF
>TRBV2|TRBJ1-5|-|-
TGTGCCAGCAGTCCCGGCAATCAGCCCCAGCATTTT
CASSPGNQPQHF
>TRBV6-1|TRBJ1-1|-|few
TGTGCCAGCAGTGAAGGGGGTGTGACAGCTGAAGCTTTCTTT
CASSEGGVTAEAFF
>TRBV6-5|TRBJ2-7|-|-
TGTGCCAGCAGTGGCGGTAGTTTTAATGTTTACGAGCAGTACTTC
CASSGGSFNVYEQYF
>TRBV9|TRBJ1-1|-|-
TGTGCCAGCAGCGTACAGGAGAACACTGAAGCTTTCTTT
CASSVQENTEAFF
>TRBV6-6|TRBJ1-6|TRBD1|-
TGTGCCAGCAGTTACTTTGGGGACAGGGGGGATTCACCCCTCCACTTT
CASSYFGDRGDSPLHF
>TRBV7-9|TRBJ2-7|TRBD1|-
TGTGCCAGCAGCTCGGGGACAGGGAACTACGAGCAGTACTTC
CASSSGTGNYEQYF
>TRBV4-1|TRBJ1-1|TRBD1|-
TGCGCCAGCAGCCAGGCATGGACAGGGGGCGGTGAAGCTTTCTTT
CASSQAWTGGGEAFF
>TRBV27|TRBJ1-1|-|-
TGTGCCAGCAGGATCGGATTAGGACAGACGGGATATGGCACTGAAGCTTTCTTT
CASRIGLGQTGYGTEAFF
>TRBV7-8|TRBJ2-7|-|-
TGTGCCAGCAGCACCTCAGGGAAATACGAGCAGTACTTC
CASSTSGKYEQYF
>TRBV9|TRBJ2-5|TRBD2|-
TGTGCCAGCAGCGTAGGGGTAGCGGGGATGCAGGAGACCCAGTACTTC
CASSVGVAGMQETQYF
>TRBV27|TRBJ1-6|TRBD1|-
TGTGCCAGCAGTCTGTCAACAGGGGTGGGGTCACCCCTCCACTTT
CASSLSTGVGSPLHF
>TRBV15|TRBJ2-3|-|-
TGTGCCACCAGCAGAGATGTCGGGGACTTCCAGAATACGCAGTATTTT
CATSRDVGDFQNTQYF
>TRBV6-5|TRBJ1-1|-|-
TGTGCCAGCAGTTACCTGGGGGGGACTGAAGCTTTCTTT
CASSYLGGTEAFF
>TRBV7-9|TRBJ1-1|TRBD1|-
TGTTCCAGCAGCTTAGCCCAGGGGGTGGGCACTGAAGCTTTCTTT
CSSSLAQGVGTEAFF
>TRBV6-5|TRBJ1-6|-|-
TGTGCCAGCAGTTACTCAGGCAGGGACTATTCACCCCTCCACTTT
CASSYSGRDYSPLHF
>TRBV6-1|TRBJ2-2|TRBD2|-
TGTGCCAGCAGTGAAAGGGGACTAGCAATCGGGGAGCTGTTTTTT
CASSERGLAIGELFF
>TRBV19|TRBJ1-2|-|-
TGTGCCAGTAGTAGCTACAGGGATGGCTACCCCTTC
CASSSYRDGYPF
>TRBV5-6|TRBJ2-7|-|-
TGTGCCAGCAGCTTGGTCGGGTCCAGTTTCTCCTACGAGCAGTACTTC
CASSLVGSSFSYEQYF
>TRBV4-3|TRBJ2-7|TRBD1|-
TGCGCCAGCAGCCAAGGACAGGGTCTAACCTACGAGCAGTACTTC
CASSQGQGLTYEQYF
>TRBV4-2|TRBJ1-2|-|-
TGTGCCAGCAGCCGACAGGACACTATCTATGGCTACACCTTC
CASSRQDTIYGYTF
>TRBV6-1|TRBJ2-7|TRBD1|few
TGTGCCAGCAGTGCGTGGGACAGGGCACCCGAGCAGTACTTC
CASSAWDRAPEQYF
>TRBV4-3|TRBJ1-2|-|-
TGCGCCAGCAGCCAAGACAGAGGGGGTTTATATGGCTACACCTTC
CASSQDRGGLYGYTF
>TRBV5-1|TRBJ1-5|TRBD1|few
TGCGCCAGCAGCCCCGGGACAGGAGGGGATCAGCCCCAGCATTTT
CASSPGTGGDQPQHF
>TRBV27|TRBJ1-6|TRBD1|-
TGTGCCAGCAGTATGGGACAGGGCTATAATTCACCCCTCCACTTT
CASSMGQGYNSPLHF
>TRBV5-1|TRBJ2-7|-|-
TGCGCCAGCAGCTTGGGGCAGGGGGGCTACGAGCAGTACTTC
CASSLGQGGYEQYF
>TRBV5-1|TRBJ1-1|TRBD1|-
TGCGCCAGCAGCGGAGGGACAGCTAACACTGAAGCTTTCTTT
CASSGGTANTEAFF
>TRBV5-6|TRBJ1-1|-|-
TGTGCCAGCAGCTTGTCCTACAGGGCGGCTTTCTTT
CASSLSYRAAFF
>TRBV5-6|TRBJ2-3|TRBD2|-
TGTGCCAGCAGCTTGTTGGCGGGGGAGGAAACAGATACGCAGTATTTT
CASSLLAGEETDTQYF
>TRBV5-1|TRBJ2-6|TRBD1|-
TGCGCCAGCAGCTTCACGACCGGGACAGGGGGCTCTGGGGCCAACGTCCTGACTTTC
CASSFTTGTGGSGANVLTF
>TRBV7-9|TRBJ2-3|-|-
TGTGCCAGCGGGTCTTCAGGCGGGGGCTTGACAGATACGCAGTATTTT
CASGSSGGGLTDTQYF
>TRBV19|TRBJ1-5|TRBD1|-
TGTGCCAGTAGACAGGGGGCTTTTCAGCCCCAGCATTTT
CASRQGAFQPQHF
>TRBV27|TRBJ2-3|TRBD1|-
TGTGCCAGCAGTTTGACAGGGCGCACAGATACGCAGTATTTT
CASSLTGRTDTQYF
>TRBV5-1|TRBJ2-3|TRBD2|-
TGCGCCAGCAGCGCGGGACTAGCGGGGGGTCCTACCTCTAGCACAGATACGCAGTATTTT
CASSAGLAGGPTSSTDTQYF